The clone carrying this T cell receptor (beta chain) occurred many times. The CDR3 runs 12 residues. V was clipped by 5 bases and J by 8 bases, with 9 bases between them. TCRdb re-called the RT-PCR reads through MiXCR, storing one row per CDR3 protein. In the table there are around 170,000 distinct CDR3 sequences, around 11% of which are singletons. The sample is drawn from a study of response to subunit inactivated influenza vaccine. This receptor was taken from a man between 50 and 69 years old who received an inactivated influenza vaccine. The chain carries TRBV12-3 or TRBV12-4 and TRBJ1-4; tentatively, D is TRBD1 (6 bases). This specimen consisted of CD8+ T cells sorted from PBMCs, obtained around 25 months after vaccination. The CDR3, as DNA: TGTGCCAGCAGTGGGACATGGGAAAAACTGTTTTTT. Its protein is CASSGTWEKLFF.